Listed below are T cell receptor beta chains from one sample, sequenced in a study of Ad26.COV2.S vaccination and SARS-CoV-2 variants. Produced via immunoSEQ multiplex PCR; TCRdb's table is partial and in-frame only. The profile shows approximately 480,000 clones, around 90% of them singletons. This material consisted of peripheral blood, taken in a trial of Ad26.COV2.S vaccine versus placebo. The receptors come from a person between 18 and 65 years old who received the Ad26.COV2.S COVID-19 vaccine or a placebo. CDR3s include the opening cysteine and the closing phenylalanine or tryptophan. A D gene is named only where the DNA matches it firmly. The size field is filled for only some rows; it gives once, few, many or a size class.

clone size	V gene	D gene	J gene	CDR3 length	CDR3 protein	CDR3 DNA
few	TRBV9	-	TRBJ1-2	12	CASSKRSYGYTF	TGTGCCAGCAGCAAACGCTCCTATGGCTACACCTTC
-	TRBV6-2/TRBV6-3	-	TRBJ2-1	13	CASSFQLGTEQFF	TGTGCCAGCAGTTTCCAACTCGGGACAGAGCAGTTCTTC
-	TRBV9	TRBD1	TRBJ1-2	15	CASSLPTGNLSGYTF	TGTGCCAGCAGCCTTCCGACAGGGAATCTCTCTGGCTACACCTTC
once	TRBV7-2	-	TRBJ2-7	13	CASSPDGFYEQYF	TGTGCCAGCAGCCCCGACGGTTTCTACGAGCAGTACTTC
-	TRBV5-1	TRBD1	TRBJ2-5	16	CASTTSSGGGQETQYF	TGCGCCAGCACCACCAGTTCAGGGGGTGGCCAAGAGACCCAGTACTTC
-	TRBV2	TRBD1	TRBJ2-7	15	CASSPNGQGIWEQYF	TGTGCCAGCAGTCCTAATGGACAGGGAATATGGGAGCAGTACTTC
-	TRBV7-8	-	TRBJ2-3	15	CASSLAGAGADTQYF	TGTGCCAGCAGCTTAGCAGGGGCTGGGGCAGATACGCAGTATTTT
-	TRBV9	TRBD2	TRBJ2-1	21	CASSVEPGLAGPQGSYNEQFF	TGTGCCAGCAGCGTCGAACCGGGACTAGCGGGACCCCAAGGCTCCTACAATGAGCAGTTCTTC
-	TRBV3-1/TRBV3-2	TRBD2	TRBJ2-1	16	CASSQGGLGDKNEQFF	TGTGCCAGCAGCCAAGGGGGACTAGGGGACAAGAATGAGCAGTTCTTC
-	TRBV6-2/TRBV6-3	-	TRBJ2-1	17	CASTPRTGGRTYNEQFF	TGTGCCAGCACCCCCCGGACTGGCGGGCGGACCTACAATGAGCAGTTCTTC
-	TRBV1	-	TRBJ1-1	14	CTSSQVAVRTEAFF	TGCACCAGCAGCCAAGTCGCCGTGAGGACTGAAGCTTTCTTT
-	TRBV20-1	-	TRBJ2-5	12	CSASYSGETQYF	TGCAGTGCTAGTTACTCGGGGGAGACCCAGTACTTC
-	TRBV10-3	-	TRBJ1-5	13	CAISESRDSPQHF	TGTGCCATCAGTGAGTCGAGAGACAGTCCCCAGCATTTT
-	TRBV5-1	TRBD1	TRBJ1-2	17	CASSSRKTGGLNYGYTF	TGCGCCAGCAGCTCCCGAAAGACAGGGGGCCTCAACTATGGCTACACCTTC
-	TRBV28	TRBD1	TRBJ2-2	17	CASSFWEGQGGSGELFF	TGTGCCAGCAGTTTTTGGGAGGGACAGGGAGGGTCCGGGGAGCTGTTTTTT
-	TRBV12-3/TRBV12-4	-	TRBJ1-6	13	CASSSLEWSPLHF	TGTGCCAGCAGCTCCCTCGAGTGGTCACCCCTCCACTTT
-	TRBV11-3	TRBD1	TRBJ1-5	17	CASPGGATRGSNQPQHF	TGTGCCAGCCCAGGGGGCGCGACCAGAGGGAGCAATCAGCCCCAGCATTTT
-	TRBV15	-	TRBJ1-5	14	CATSRGGSNQPQHF	TGTGCCACCAGCAGAGGGGGGAGCAATCAGCCCCAGCATTTT
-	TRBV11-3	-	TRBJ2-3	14	CASSLGPPEDTQYF	TGTGCCAGCAGCTTGGGGCCACCGGAAGATACGCAGTATTTT
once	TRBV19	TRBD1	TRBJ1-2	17	CASSTNRRTGVNYGYTF	TGTGCCAGTAGTACAAACCGTCGGACAGGGGTTAACTATGGCTACACCTTC
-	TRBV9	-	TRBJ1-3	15	CASSVGQLSGNTIYF	TGTGCCAGCAGCGTAGGACAGCTCTCTGGAAACACCATATATTTT
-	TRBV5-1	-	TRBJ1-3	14	CASSLGATGNTIYF	TGCGCCAGCAGCTTGGGGGCGACTGGAAACACCATATATTTT
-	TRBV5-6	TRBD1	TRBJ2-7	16	CASSFAGTGGSYEQYF	TGTGCCAGCAGCTTCGCCGGAACAGGGGGCTCCTACGAGCAGTACTTC
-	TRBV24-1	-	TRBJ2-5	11	CATSVGETQYF	TGTGCCACCAGTGTCGGAGAGACCCAGTACTTC
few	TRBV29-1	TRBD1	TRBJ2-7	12	CSGKDRVHEQYF	TGCAGCGGCAAGGACAGGGTGCACGAGCAGTACTTC
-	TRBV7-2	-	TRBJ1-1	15	CASSLFRQVNTEAFF	TGTGCCAGCAGCTTATTTAGACAGGTTAACACTGAAGCTTTCTTT
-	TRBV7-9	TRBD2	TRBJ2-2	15	CASSLLASGPGELFF	TGTGCCAGCAGCCTACTGGCTAGCGGCCCCGGGGAGCTGTTTTTT
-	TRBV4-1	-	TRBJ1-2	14	CASSQVSIGYGYTF	TGCGCCAGCAGCCAAGTGTCTATCGGCTATGGCTACACCTTC
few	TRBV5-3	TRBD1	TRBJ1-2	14	CARSGRDRADGYTF	TGTGCCAGAAGCGGCCGGGACAGGGCGGATGGCTACACCTTC
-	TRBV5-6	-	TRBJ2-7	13	CASCLAGYGEQYF	TGTGCCAGTTGCTTGGCAGGGTATGGCGAGCAGTACTTC
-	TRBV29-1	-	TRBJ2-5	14	CSVEIRVSQETQYF	TGCAGCGTTGAAATACGCGTCAGCCAAGAGACCCAGTACTTC
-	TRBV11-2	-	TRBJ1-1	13	CASSFLRGAEAFF	TGTGCCAGCAGCTTTCTCAGGGGCGCTGAAGCTTTCTTT
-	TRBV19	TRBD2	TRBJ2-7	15	CASSIEREGLYEQYF	TGTGCCAGTAGTATTGAGCGGGAGGGCCTCTACGAGCAGTACTTC
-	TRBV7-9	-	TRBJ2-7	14	CASSWTGGAYEQYF	TGTGCCAGCAGCTGGACCGGGGGTGCCTACGAGCAGTACTTC
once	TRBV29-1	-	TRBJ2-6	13	CSVRGLGANVLTF	TGCAGCGTCCGGGGGTTGGGGGCCAACGTCCTGACTTTC
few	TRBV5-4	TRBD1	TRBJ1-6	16	CASSLAIGGENSPLHF	TGTGCCAGCAGCTTGGCCATAGGGGGCGAGAATTCACCCCTCCACTTT
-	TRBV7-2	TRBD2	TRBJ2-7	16	CASSLVGRTRSGEQYF	TGTGCCAGCAGCTTAGTAGGCCGGACTAGGTCGGGGGAGCAGTACTTC
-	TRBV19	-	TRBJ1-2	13	CASSLEGPYGYTF	TGTGCCAGTAGTCTGGAGGGTCCCTATGGCTACACCTTC
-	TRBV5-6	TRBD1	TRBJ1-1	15	CASSLEGQGIAEAFF	TGTGCCAGCAGCTTGGAGGGACAGGGAATCGCTGAAGCTTTCTTT
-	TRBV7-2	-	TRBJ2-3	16	CASSLGRSLGPDTQYF	TGTGCCAGCAGCTTAGGTCGGTCTCTGGGACCAGATACGCAGTATTTT
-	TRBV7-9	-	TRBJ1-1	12	CASSLMKAEAFF	TGTGCCAGCAGCTTAATGAAAGCTGAAGCTTTCTTT
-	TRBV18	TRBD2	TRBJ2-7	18	CASSPLPRLAGGGYEQYF	TGTGCCAGCTCACCACTTCCGCGACTAGCGGGAGGAGGATACGAGCAGTACTTC
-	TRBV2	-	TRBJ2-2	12	CASRQNTGELFF	TGTGCCAGCAGACAGAACACCGGGGAGCTGTTTTTT
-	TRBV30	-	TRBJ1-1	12	CAWTPGNPEAFF	TGTGCCTGGACCCCAGGGAATCCTGAAGCTTTCTTT
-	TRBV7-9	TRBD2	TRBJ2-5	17	CASSLAPRVLAGETQYF	TGTGCCAGCAGCTTAGCTCCCAGGGTTCTAGCGGGAGAGACCCAGTACTTC
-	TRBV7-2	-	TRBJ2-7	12	CASTNPGYEQYF	TGTGCCAGCACCAACCCGGGCTACGAGCAGTACTTC
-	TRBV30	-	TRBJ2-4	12	CAWSRGIGIQYF	TGTGCCTGGAGTCGTGGTATAGGCATTCAGTACTTC
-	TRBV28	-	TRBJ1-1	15	CASIAPGIGNTEAFF	TGTGCCAGCATCGCGCCAGGGATCGGGAACACTGAAGCTTTCTTT
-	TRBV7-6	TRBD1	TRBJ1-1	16	CASSLGQGAGYTEAFF	TGTGCCAGCAGCTTAGGACAGGGGGCGGGATACACTGAAGCTTTCTTT
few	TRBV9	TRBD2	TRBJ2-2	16	CASSPRLAVNTGELFF	TGTGCCAGCAGCCCGAGACTAGCGGTGAACACCGGGGAGCTGTTTTTT